This is a list of T cell receptor beta chains from one sample in a study of CD8+ T cells in alopecia areata. The protocol was immunoSEQ multiplex PCR, while the TCRdb copy is restricted to in-frame clones and leaves out a portion. Of 45,000 to 70,000 clones in the sample, about 96% were seen once. The sequencing here drew on CD8+ T cells sorted from blood, taken at week 0. The receptors come from a human donor with alopecia areata. The CDR3 runs from the conserved cysteine through the conserved F or W. D genes are given only for firm matches.

CDR3	DNA	D	J	V
CASSQGRGGNEQFF	TGCGCCAGCAGCCAAGGCAGGGGGGGCAATGAGCAGTTCTTC	.	TRBJ2-1	TRBV4-3
CASSVGQANTGELFF	TGTGCCAGCAGCGTAGGCCAGGCGAACACCGGGGAGCTGTTTTTT	.	TRBJ2-2	TRBV9
CASSLTGTGADTQYF	TGTGCCAGCAGCTTAACCGGGACAGGGGCAGATACGCAGTATTTT	TRBD1	TRBJ2-3	TRBV13
CASRITGKGVNTEAFF	TGCGCCAGCAGGATAACAGGGAAGGGTGTGAACACTGAAGCTTTCTTT	.	TRBJ1-1	TRBV5-1
CSVGEAGDAYGYTF	TGCAGCGTTGGAGAGGCGGGGGACGCGTATGGCTACACCTTC	.	TRBJ1-2	TRBV29-1
CASSQGDGEETQYF	TGCGCCAGCAGCCAGGGGGACGGGGAAGAGACCCAGTACTTC	.	TRBJ2-5	TRBV4-1
CASSLGVAETQYF	TGTGCCAGCAGCTTAGGCGTGGCAGAGACCCAGTACTTC	.	TRBJ2-5	TRBV7-8
CASSQGSLMTEAFF	TGCGCCAGCAGCCAAGGTAGCCTGATGACTGAAGCTTTCTTT	.	TRBJ1-1	TRBV4-1
CAWSGPQQYF	TGTGCCTGGAGCGGGCCGCAGCAGTACTTC	.	TRBJ2-5	TRBV30
CASSLAPLAGGTDTQYF	TGCGCCAGCAGCTTGGCCCCCCTAGCGGGGGGCACAGATACGCAGTATTTT	TRBD2	TRBJ2-3	TRBV5-1